The 7 T cell receptor beta chains listed next were all sequenced from one sample in a study of blood T cells in healthy people across ages. For the second PCR, which ran for roughly 7 to 11 cycles, a sample-barcoded 5' primer and a J-beta primer mix were used. A single record per CDR3 protein comes from TCRdb applying MiXCR to the 5' RACE reads. The sample includes 450,000 to 700,000 distinct CDR3 sequences, about 25% seen only once; the top ten take less than 20%. The material sequenced was blood. Receptor source: a woman in her 70s in good health.

The chain uses TRBV20-1 and TRBJ1-3; no reliable D call. This CDR3 has 12 residues. V was shortened by 5 bases and J by 0 bases, with 5 bases between the two germline ends. The V gene's germline CDR1 is DFQATT and CDR2 SNEGSKA (reference sequence). CDR3 region: CSAPDSGNTIYF. The CDR3 nucleotides read TGCAGTGCTCCTGACTCTGGAAACACCATATATTTT.

J is TRBJ2-1 and V is TRBV20-1; a possible D gene is TRBD1 (6 bases). Germline CDR1 and CDR2: DFQATT and SNEGSKA (reference sequence). V was shortened by 3 bases and J by 3 bases, with 9 bases between the two germline ends. There are 13 residues in the CDR3. CDR3 protein: CSASRGDYNEQFF. The CDR3 DNA follows: TGCAGTGCTAGCAGGGGAGACTACAATGAGCAGTTCTTC.

This chain uses TRBV5-1 with TRBJ1-2, with a possible D match to TRBD1 (5 bases). The CDR3 extends over 17 amino acids. The germline V gene encodes CDR1 SGHRS and CDR2 YFSETQ. Trimming cost V 1 base and J 7 bases, with 23 bases left between them. The CDR3 region has the DNA TGCGCCAGCAGCTTGCGGTACGAGACAGATCCACGGTCTGGCTACACCTTC. Its protein is CASSLRYETDPRSGYTF.

This clonotype was observed a few times. The V gene is TRBV7-2, the J gene TRBJ1-2; 7 bases line up with TRBD1. The CDR3 runs 13 residues. From germline, CDR1 is SGHTA and CDR2 FQGNSA. V was pared by 3 bases and J by 8 bases, with 6 bases of the junction left unmatched. The CDR3 coding sequence is TGTGCCAGCAGCTTCAACAGGGGTGGCGGCTACACCTTC. Its translation: CASSFNRGGGYTF.

The chain links TRBV29-1 to TRBJ2-7, with TRBD1 identical over 9 bases. Losses at the gene ends were 5 bases for V and 5 bases for J; bases not matched to a gene: 7. Germline assignment: CDR1 SQVTM and CDR2 ANQGSEA. This CDR3 spans 13 amino acids. The CDR3 region has the DNA TGCAGCGTTAGCCGGACAGGGGTGGACGAGCAGTACTTC. Translation gives CSVSRTGVDEQYF.

This clonotype was counted between two and nine times. This chain connects TRBV25-1 to TRBJ1-1, with 9 bases aligning to TRBD1. Losses at the gene ends were 6 bases for V and 3 bases for J; bases not matched to a gene: 2. The CDR3 consists of 13 residues. Germline values: CDR1 MGHDK, CDR2 SYGVNS. The DNA of the CDR3 is TGTGCCAGCAGGGGGACAGGGTACACTGAAGCTTTCTTT. This translates into CASRGTGYTEAFF.

The chain is built from TRBV9 and TRBJ2-5, with TRBD1 matching 9 bases. CDR1 is SGDLS, CDR2 YYNGEE, per germline. V lost 4 bases, J lost 4 bases, and 11 bases stayed unmatched. The CDR3 is 16 amino acids. CDR3 nucleotides: TGTGCCAGCAGCTTCGGCCCGGGACAGGGTATAGAGACCCAGTACTTC. Amino acid sequence: CASSFGPGQGIETQYF.